This record looks at one T cell receptor (beta chain) sequence and its context. The table came from immunoSEQ multiplex PCR; TCRdb's copy has only in-frame clones and leaves some out. The table lists 95,000 to 130,000 clones, roughly 90% of them singletons. Noted time point: peripheral blood 6 weeks after treatment start. This entry comes from a study of PD-L1 blockade in urothelial cancer. Study-wide background: Patients began atezolizumab, 1,200 mg intravenously every 3 weeks, in about 2014. The patients had undergone anywhere from 0 to 3 prior chemotherapy regimens. At 6 weeks and at 3 weeks (second dose) after treatment start, blood was analyzed.

Germline CDR1 SGHTA, CDR2 FQGNSA. The V and J ends lost 3 bases and 5 bases respectively, with 16 bases between them. The CDR3 has 15 residues. This sequence joins TRBV7-2 and TRBJ1-2; D gene uncertain. The source of this sequence is a man aged 55 to 70 with urothelial cancer. Specimen: PBMCs, collected around atezolizumab (anti-PD-L1) treatment. The CDR3, as DNA: TGTGCCAGCAGCTTTACCACGAGCGGACCTTATGGCTACACCTTC. The encoded protein is CASSFTTSGPYGYTF.